Listed here is a single T cell receptor (beta chain). Its target is unknown. This specimen belongs to a study of Graves' ophthalmopathy and Graves' hyperthyroidism. Study conclusions and caveats: A majority of expanded thyroid clonotypes exceeding 0.001 frequency were likewise present in blood. In predicting ophthalmopathy progression, the model reached about 71% sensitivity and 72.22% specificity.

The sequenced template was RNA, covering the TCR beta CDR3 region. After a first-round RT-PCR with HTBI primers, a second-round multiplex PCR was run. TCRdb re-analysed the multiplex PCR reads in MiXCR, keeping a single row per CDR3 protein. The profile shows 600,000 to 700,000 distinct CDR3 sequences, under 50% of them singletons. The sequencing sample was made of peripheral blood. The clonotype originates from an adult man with Graves' ophthalmopathy.

For the CDR3, the DNA is TGTGCCAGCAGCTTAGCCGGGACCACGAGCTCCTACGAGCAGTACTTC. Translation gives CASSLAGTTSSYEQYF. The V and J genes are TRBV7-8 and TRBJ2-7, with D tentatively TRBD1 or TRBD2 (5 bases each). The CDR3 runs 16 residues. Trimming left V 0 bases short and J 0 bases short, with 12 bases between. CDR1 and CDR2 (germline): SGHVS, FQNEAQ. Looking up the rest from reference TRBV7-8 and TRBJ2-7 gives the full variable domain: GAGVSQSPRYKVAKRGQDVALRCDPISGHVSLFWYQQALGQGPEFLTYFQNEAQLDKSGLPSDRFFAERPEGSVSTLKIQRTQQEDSAVYLCASSLAGTTSSYEQYFGPGTRLTVT.